One and the same sample provided the 8 T cell receptor beta chains below, sequenced in a study of cytomegalovirus exposure and HLA in healthy donors. PCR employed 60 Vbeta and 13 Jbeta primers. The table came from immunoSEQ multiplex PCR; TCRdb's copy has only in-frame clones and leaves some out. This sample carries over 45,000 clones, about 81% of them seen once, and the ten largest clones take 2.5%. The specimen sequenced was PBMCs. All receptors derive from a boy between 10 and 17 years old in good health and CMV-seropositive.

The chain has TRBV7-8 and TRBJ2-7; TRBD2 might be the D (6 bases). The CDR3 has 15 residues. Germline CDR1 SGHVS, CDR2 FQNEAQ. V was clipped by 3 bases and J by 4 bases, with 16 bases between them. The CDR3 sequence: CASSFRGAKFYEQYF. The DNA for the CDR3 is TGTGCCAGCAGCTTCCGCGGGGCCAAATTTTACGAGCAGTACTTC.

V usage is TRBV5-1 and J usage is TRBJ2-3; D is unresolved. CDR3 size: 14 residues. Germline-derived CDR1 and CDR2 are SGHRS and YFSETQ. V was shortened by 1 base and J by 4 bases, with 10 bases between the two germline ends. CDR3 coding DNA: TGCGCCAGCAGCTTGACGCCGGCGGCAGATACGCAGTATTTT. This gives the protein CASSLTPAADTQYF.

J is TRBJ2-4 and V is TRBV9; maybe TRBD2 (5 bases). V dropped 4 bases and J dropped 4 bases, with 12 bases sitting between them. The germline V gene encodes CDR1 SGDLS and CDR2 YYNGEE. CDR3 size: 14 residues. CDR3: CASSSGLIKNIQYF. For the CDR3, the DNA is TGTGCCAGCAGCTCCGGACTCATAAAAAACATTCAGTACTTC. The variable domain in full, completed from reference TRBV9 and TRBJ2-4, reads DSGVTQTPKHLITATGQRVTLRCSPRSGDLSVYWYQQSLDQGLQFLIQYYNGEERAKGNILERFSAQQFPDLHSELNLSSLELGDSALYFCASSSGLIKNIQYFGAGTRLSVL.

The rearrangement links TRBV19 to TRBJ2-3; TRBD2 might be the D (5 bases). Germline assignment: CDR1 LNHDA and CDR2 SQIVND (reference sequence). CDR3 length: 13 amino acids. The V gene lost 8 bases and the J gene lost 1 base, with 10 bases spanning the gap. The CDR3 DNA reads TGTGCCAGTGGGAGAGGGCGCACAGATACGCAGTATTTT. Amino acids: CASGRGRTDTQYF.

The rearrangement links TRBV5-1 to TRBJ2-5; D uncertain. V was pared by 4 bases and J by 5 bases, with 12 bases between. CDR1 and CDR2 from the germline V gene are SGHRS and YFSETQ. The CDR3 sequence is 13 residues long. The chain's CDR3 is CASSVYPGETQYF. As DNA, the CDR3 is TGCGCCAGCAGCGTGTACCCGGGTGAGACCCAGTACTTC.

Remarks on this clone: In the same sample, other DNA sequences code for this CDR3. The chain joins TRBV7-9 to TRBJ2-2; 9 positions agree with TRBD1. Germline V gene data show CDR1 as SEHNR and CDR2 as FQNEAQ (reference sequence). This CDR3 is built from 17 residues. Unmatched junction bases numbered 9, after V lost 0 bases and J lost 7 bases. The CDR3 here is CASSLAGTGYNRGELFF. In DNA form, the CDR3 reads TGTGCCAGCAGCTTAGCAGGGACAGGGTATAACCGCGGGGAGCTGTTTTTT.

This clone was recorded once. The chain uses TRBV5-1 and TRBJ2-2; D gene unclear. This CDR3 comprises 17 residues. Germline V gene data show CDR1 as SGHRS and CDR2 as YFSETQ. With 0 bases removed from V and 6 bases from J, the gap between germline ends came to 18 bases. The CDR3 region is CASSLAVTYFNPGELFF. As DNA, the CDR3 is TGCGCCAGCAGCTTGGCCGTTACATATTTTAATCCCGGGGAGCTGTTTTTT.

The chain joins TRBV6-5 to TRBJ2-3, with TRBD1 matching over 7 bases. V lost 6 bases, J lost 3 bases, and 9 bases stayed unmatched. This CDR3 region has 15 residues. Germline V lookup: CDR1 MNHEY, CDR2 SVGAGI. CDR3 amino acids: CASRDRQGATDTQYF. In DNA form, the CDR3 reads TGTGCCAGCAGAGACCGACAGGGAGCGACAGATACGCAGTATTTT.